The clone carrying this T cell receptor (beta chain) was recorded a few times. This specimen belongs to a study of T-cell reconstitution after alpha-beta-depleted transplantation in children. Preparation of the TCRbeta library used unique molecular identifiers. A single record per CDR3 protein comes from TCRdb applying MiXCR to the PCR reads. The repertoire holds about 410,000 distinct CDR3 sequences, with around 21% as singletons. Sequencing was performed on PBMCs from the stem cell graft donor, taken from the stem cell graft. The TCR sequence derives from a human donor who donated a stem cell graft to a child with acute myeloid leukemia.

The CDR3 sequence is CASRGLAGVDTQYF. CDR3 coding DNA: TGTGCCAGCAGGGGGCTAGCGGGAGTGGATACGCAGTATTTT. The rearrangement links TRBV27 to TRBJ2-3; TRBD2 matches 10 bases. CDR1 MNHEY and CDR2 SMNVEV come from the germline V gene (reference sequence). The trim removed 6 bases at V and 6 bases at J, leaving 6 bases unmatched. This CDR3 comprises 14 residues.